This note documents a single T cell receptor beta chain sequence. This record comes from a study of blood T cell repertoires in COVID-19. Turning to the study itself: Collection of acute and convalescent COVID-19 samples took place in the United States, Italy and Spain. Nucleic acid was either cDNA or gDNA, and it came from T cells, B-cell-depleted T cells, or PBMCs.

Original methodology: Nucleated cell counts were estimated from reference gene primer amplification. Generated by immunoSEQ multiplex PCR, the TCRdb table keeps only in-frame clones and is missing some. D and trimming were read from the DNA, whereas the V and J calls and clone size are those reported in that table. The data hold roughly 220,000 clones, with approximately 81% observed a single time. The CDR3 is made up of 12 amino acids. Germline loops: CDR1 KGHSH, CDR2 LQKENI. Trimming left V 1 base short and J 4 bases short, with 4 bases between. Input material: peripheral blood. This chain connects TRBV18 to TRBJ1-1; D not certain. This sequence originates from a man aged 30 to 39 with active or convalescent COVID-19. The CDR3 is CASSPLGTEAFF. In nucleotides, the CDR3 is TGTGCCAGCTCACCACTCGGCACTGAAGCTTTCTTT.